Below are 18 T cell receptor beta chains sequenced from a single sample in a study of OX40 agonist ivuxolimab in advanced cancers. The table came from immunoSEQ multiplex PCR; TCRdb's copy has only in-frame clones and leaves some out. The sample carries around 41,000 clones, around 81% recorded once. Sequenced here: CD4+ or CD8+ T cells sorted from blood, sampled in a trial of the OX40 agonist ivuxolimab. The receptors originated from an adult with an advanced solid tumor such as melanoma, head and neck, liver or kidney cancer.

The V and J genes are TRBV29-1 and TRBJ1-2; unclear D gene. Germline V gene data show CDR1 as SQVTM and CDR2 as ANQGSEA. V was cut by 7 bases and J by 4 bases, with 10 bases left in between. CDR3 size: 11 residues. DNA of the CDR3: TGCAGCGACCGTGGGGTCTATGGCTACACCTTC. It translates to CSDRGVYGYTF.

The chain employs TRBV30 and TRBJ1-2; 10 bases line up with TRBD1. The CDR3 length is 14 residues. The V gene's germline CDR1 is GTSNPN and CDR2 SVGIG (reference sequence). With 3 bases clipped from V and 5 bases from J, the junction kept 6 bases outside the gene matches. CDR3 in DNA: TGTGCCTGGAGGGGACAGGGGACGTCATATGGCTACACCTTC. Translated: CAWRGQGTSYGYTF.

This clone was detected only once. The V call is TRBV6-4, the J call TRBJ1-1; 9 bases match TRBD1. From germline, CDR1 is MRHNA and CDR2 SNTAGT. The length of the CDR3 is 20 residues. With 7 bases clipped from V and 5 bases from J, the junction kept 26 bases outside the gene matches. The CDR3 sequence: CASTKPRANTYRGLETEAFF. CDR3 coding DNA: TGTGCCAGCACTAAACCCCGAGCTAATACTTACAGGGGGCTGGAGACTGAAGCTTTCTTT.

The V and J genes are TRBV6-5 and TRBJ2-5; 8 bases map to TRBD1. The ends lost 8 bases at V and 4 bases at J; junction bases unmatched: 9. Germline V CDR1 and CDR2: MNHEY, SVGAGI. There are 14 residues in the CDR3. Here the CDR3 DNA reads TGTGCCAGCCGTATTGGACAGGGAGGAGAGACCCAGTACTTC. Its protein is CASRIGQGGETQYF.

V usage is TRBV19 and J usage is TRBJ2-1, with D perhaps assigned TRBD1 or TRBD2 (5 bases each). Trimming stripped 1 base from V and 4 bases from J, with 8 bases between. The V gene's germline CDR1 is LNHDA and CDR2 SQIVND (reference sequence). The CDR3 sequence is 14 residues long. CDR3 region: CASSIGDGYNEQFF. The CDR3 DNA reads as TGTGCCAGTAGTATAGGGGACGGATACAATGAGCAGTTCTTC.

This chain links TRBV7-2 with TRBJ2-3; maybe TRBD2 (6 bases). CDR3 length: 14 amino acids. Germline CDR1 and CDR2: SGHTA and FQGNSA. The ends were cut back, 3 bases at V and 3 bases at J, with 10 bases in the middle. CDR3 bases: TGTGCCAGCAGCTTGGAGGGAGGAACAGATACGCAGTATTTT. This sequence encodes CASSLEGGTDTQYF.

The chain joins TRBV9 to TRBJ2-7; D unresolved. The CDR3 runs to 14 residues. V lost 6 bases and J 3 bases, leaving 16 bases between the germline ends. Germline lookup yields CDR1 SGDLS and CDR2 YYNGEE. CDR3 loop: CASIRRASFYEQYF. The CDR3 region has the DNA TGTGCCAGCATCCGTAGGGCAAGCTTCTACGAGCAGTACTTC. Looking up the rest from reference TRBV9 and TRBJ2-7 gives the full variable domain: DSGVTQTPKHLITATGQRVTLRCSPRSGDLSVYWYQQSLDQGLQFLIQYYNGEERAKGNILERFSAQQFPDLHSELNLSSLELGDSALYFCASIRRASFYEQYFGPGTRLTVT.

V usage is TRBV11-3 and J usage is TRBJ2-2; D call uncertain. The V end was cut by 5 bases, the J end by 5 bases, with 12 bases between. The CDR3 totals 14 residues. Germline CDR1 is SGHNT and CDR2 is YENEEA. Here the CDR3 reads CASSRVRKTGELFF. In DNA form, the CDR3 reads TGTGCCAGCAGCAGGGTGCGGAAAACCGGGGAGCTGTTTTTT.

The chain combines TRBV6-5 with TRBJ2-5; D is uncertain. This CDR3 spans 14 amino acids. V lost 2 bases and J 7 bases, leaving 14 bases between the germline ends. Germline CDR1 and CDR2: MNHEY and SVGAGI. The CDR3 DNA sequence: TGTGCCAGCAGTTACAGCGATTCAAGAGGGACCCAGTACTTC. Its protein is CASSYSDSRGTQYF.

This rearrangement joins TRBV29-1 to TRBJ2-5, with 8 bases identical to TRBD1. V shed 1 base and J 5 bases; nucleotides not matched to a gene: 6. Germline V gene lookup returns CDR1 SQVTM and CDR2 ANQGSEA. This CDR3 is 14 amino acids long. DNA for the CDR3: TGCAGCGTTGAAGGCAGGGGGCGCGGGGAGACCCAGTACTTC. Protein: CSVEGRGRGETQYF.

V is TRBV19 and J is TRBJ2-1; D gene ambiguous. The CDR3 contains 17 residues. The V and J ends lost 6 bases and 6 bases respectively, with 24 bases between them. CDR1 LNHDA and CDR2 SQIVND come from the germline V gene (reference sequence). CDR3 sequence reads: CASRLSSKGYLSNEQFF. CDR3 sequence (DNA): TGTGCCAGTAGGTTATCTTCAAAGGGCTATCTAAGCAATGAGCAGTTCTTC.

This clone was seen just once. The chain couples TRBV6-1 to TRBJ1-1; no clear D gene. CDR1 MNHNS and CDR2 SASEGT come from the germline V gene. The CDR3 covers 15 residues. V lost 3 bases, J lost 5 bases, and 16 bases lay in between. The CDR3 protein is CASSDSGHLRTEAFF. The CDR3 DNA follows: TGTGCCAGCAGTGACTCCGGGCATTTGAGAACTGAAGCTTTCTTT.

This chain connects TRBV14 to TRBJ2-1, with 14 bases lining up with TRBD2. Germline values: CDR1 SGHDN, CDR2 FVKESK. With 0 bases clipped from V and 8 bases from J, the junction kept 9 bases outside the gene matches. This CDR3 contains 18 residues. Here the CDR3 reads CASSQDRTSGGLWDEQFF. The CDR3 coding sequence is TGTGCCAGCAGCCAAGACAGGACTAGCGGGGGGCTTTGGGATGAGCAGTTCTTC.

CDR3 protein: CASRPTSGSTDTQYF. For the CDR3, the DNA is TGTGCCAGCAGGCCCACTAGCGGTAGCACAGATACGCAGTATTTT. This chain connects TRBV4-2 to TRBJ2-3; TRBD2 aligns across 8 bases. CDR3 length: 15 amino acids. V was clipped by 6 bases and J by 0 bases; unmatched bases: 5. Germline loops: CDR1 LGHNA, CDR2 YNFKEQ.

This chain connects TRBV9 to TRBJ2-3; the D call may be TRBD1 or TRBD2 (6 bases each). Per germline, CDR1 SGDLS and CDR2 YYNGEE. Trimming shortened V by 0 bases and J by 0 bases, and 8 bases separated the two germline ends. This CDR3 has 15 amino acids. CDR3 in DNA: TGTGCCAGCAGCGTAGGGGGGGCTAGCACAGATACGCAGTATTTT. This codes for CASSVGGASTDTQYF.

The chain links TRBV5-4 to TRBJ2-7; no reliable D call. V lost 4 bases, J lost 6 bases, and 14 bases lay in between. The CDR3 spans 13 residues. Germline CDR1 reads SGHNT; CDR2 reads YYREEE (reference sequence). CDR3 nucleotides: TGTGCCAGCAGCCTGGGCGCGGTGTCCGAGCAGTACTTC. Its protein is CASSLGAVSEQYF. Variable domain in full (rest from reference TRBV5-4 and TRBJ2-7): ETGVTQSPTHLIKTRGQQVTLRCSSQSGHNTVSWYQQALGQGPQFIFQYYREEENGRGNFPPRFSGLQFPNYSSELNVNALELDDSALYLCASSLGAVSEQYFGPGTRLTVT.

Worth noting for this clone: One end of the junction fails to match germline, which may point to a read error. This chain uses TRBV2 with TRBJ1-4; D is perhaps TRBD1 (5 bases). The germline V gene encodes CDR1 SNHLY and CDR2 FYNNEI. CDR3 length equals 13 residues. The CDR3 nucleotides are TGCGTCAGCACCAGGGACCACAATGAAAAACTGTTTTTT. Its protein is CVSTRDHNEKLFF.

This clone was detected only once. The chain employs TRBV6-5 and TRBJ2-3, with a weak D call TRBD2 (6 bases). Trimming removed 6 bases at V and 1 base at J, with 11 bases between. The CDR3 is 14 amino acids. Germline V gene lookup returns CDR1 MNHEY and CDR2 SVGAGI. The CDR3 DNA reads as TGTGCCAGCAGCTCACTAGCAGGCACAGATACGCAGTATTTT. It is translated as CASSSLAGTDTQYF.